One and the same sample provided the 14 T cell receptor beta chains below, sequenced in a study of CD8+CD57+ T cells in acquired aplastic anemia. Flow cytometry had shown expanded CD8+CD57+ cells in the patients chosen for sequencing. CDR3 and TCR beta VDJ profiling relied on genomic DNA as the template. One entry per CDR3 protein results from TCRdb running MiXCR on the reads. Here the sample spans approximately 180,000 distinct CDR3 sequences, over 40% being singletons. Material for sequencing was sorted CD4+, CD8+, or CD8+CD57+ T cells (not recorded which) from PBMCs. The receptors stem from a human donor with aplastic anemia.

The chain carries TRBV20-1 and TRBJ1-5, with unresolved D. CDR1 and CDR2 from the germline V gene are DFQATT and SNEGSKA (reference sequence). The CDR3 is 16 residues long. The V end lost 0 bases, the J end lost 0 bases, and 12 bases lay between the germline ends. The CDR3 reads CSARDEDKFSNQPQHF. The CDR3 DNA follows: TGCAGTGCTAGAGATGAAGACAAATTTAGCAATCAGCCCCAGCATTTT.

The chain combines TRBV10-1 with TRBJ2-1; 7 nucleotides agree with TRBD1. Germline assignment: CDR1 WNHNN and CDR2 SYGVQD (reference sequence). V was clipped by 4 bases and J by 5 bases; unmatched bases: 5. The CDR3 is 14 amino acids. CDR3 region: CASSADRNDNEQFF. Written as DNA, the CDR3 is TGCGCCAGCAGTGCGGACAGGAACGACAATGAGCAGTTCTTC.

CDR3 amino acids: CASSQDPASGGGETQYF. The CDR3 DNA follows: TGTGCCAGCAGCCAAGATCCGGCTAGCGGGGGGGGAGAGACCCAGTACTTC. This rearrangement joins TRBV14 to TRBJ2-5; 12 positions match TRBD2. This CDR3 spans 17 amino acids. With 0 bases clipped from V and 4 bases from J, the junction kept 6 bases outside the gene matches. Germline CDR1 reads SGHDN; CDR2 reads FVKESK. Filled out from reference TRBV14 and TRBJ2-5, the complete variable domain reads EAGVTQFPSHSVIEKGQTVTLRCDPISGHDNLYWYRRVMGKEIKFLLHFVKESKQDESGMPNNRFLAERTGGTYSTLKVQPAELEDSGVYFCASSQDPASGGGETQYFGPGTRLLVL.

This clonotype was recorded at least ten times. The rearrangement joins TRBV7-9 to TRBJ1-2; a weak D match, TRBD1 (6 bases). The CDR3 is made up of 15 amino acids. Germline CDR1 reads SEHNR; CDR2 reads FQNEAQ (reference sequence). V was trimmed by 1 base and J by 6 bases, leaving 15 bases between them. CDR3 nucleotide sequence: TGTGCCAGCAGCTTAGAGGTTCAGGGGACGGATGGCTACACCTTC. Residues: CASSLEVQGTDGYTF.

The chain uses TRBV7-8 and TRBJ2-6; 7 bases agree with TRBD1. The CDR3 is 18 residues long. Germline assignment: CDR1 SGHVS and CDR2 FQNEAQ. The V and J ends lost 5 bases and 1 base, in that order; junction bases with no gene match: 11. The CDR3, as DNA: TGTGCCAGCAGCACCTGGCCGGGACAGAAGTCTGGGGCCAACGTCCTGACTTTC. Amino acid sequence: CASSTWPGQKSGANVLTF.

The sample holds many counts of this clonotype. This chain connects TRBV6-4 to TRBJ2-2; TRBD1 is a possible D gene (6 bases). The germline V gene has CDR1 MRHNA and CDR2 SNTAGT. The CDR3 spans 16 residues. Trimming stripped 0 bases from V and 2 bases from J, with 10 bases between. The DNA for the CDR3 is TGTGCCAGCAGTGACTCGATGACAGGAAACACCGGGGAGCTGTTTTTT. This gives the protein CASSDSMTGNTGELFF.

The chain combines TRBV9 with TRBJ1-1; D is unresolved. CDR1 is SGDLS, CDR2 YYNGEE, per germline. There are 15 residues in the CDR3. Trimming took off 0 bases at V and 0 bases at J, with 9 bases between the two ends. In DNA, the CDR3 is TGTGCCAGCAGCGTAGAGGTAGGAGTGAACACTGAAGCTTTCTTT. Translating gives CASSVEVGVNTEAFF.

CDR3 sequence (DNA): TGTGCCAGCAGAGAGACAGGGGGTTCCTACGAGCAGTACTTC. Translating it yields CASRETGGSYEQYF. The V and J genes are TRBV2 and TRBJ2-7, with 9 bases that match TRBD1. J lost 1 base, V lost 6 bases, and 4 bases had no gene match. The CDR3 has 14 amino acids. From germline, CDR1 is SNHLY and CDR2 FYNNEI. Together with reference TRBV2 and TRBJ2-7, the CDR3 gives the full variable domain: EPEVTQTPSHQVTQMGQEVILRCVPISNHLYFYWYRQILGQKVEFLVSFYNNEISEKSEIFDDQFSVERPDGSNFTLKIRSTKLEDSAMYFCASRETGGSYEQYFGPGTRLTVT.

V and J are TRBV19 and TRBJ1-1; possible D gene TRBD1, 5 bases. This CDR3 has 14 residues. The germline V and J ends were trimmed by 2 bases and 7 bases, with 14 bases remaining between them. Germline V lookup: CDR1 LNHDA, CDR2 SQIVND (reference sequence). The CDR3 DNA is TGTGCCAGTAGTATACGAGCAGGCAGGGATGAAGCTTTCTTT. Translating it yields CASSIRAGRDEAFF.

J is TRBJ2-5 and V is TRBV15; a possible D gene is TRBD1 (6 bases). This CDR3 has 12 residues. Germline assignment: CDR1 LNHNV and CDR2 YYDKDF (reference sequence). The V end was cut by 7 bases, the J end by 4 bases, with 10 bases between. The CDR3 nucleotides read TGTGCCACCACGCTCAGGGGAGAGACCCAGTACTTC. This sequence encodes CATTLRGETQYF.

This clonotype was seen a handful of times. The rearrangement joins TRBV7-8 to TRBJ2-1; D unclear. This CDR3 has 13 amino acids. Germline V gene sequence: CDR1 SGHVS, CDR2 FQNEAQ. The V gene lost 4 bases and the J gene lost 8 bases, with 12 bases spanning the gap. In DNA, the CDR3 is TGTGCCAGCAGCTCAGTTGTTCTGGATGAGCAGTTCTTC. It translates to CASSSVVLDEQFF.

This clonotype occurred many times. This chain links TRBV2 with TRBJ2-1, with 13 bases that match TRBD2. Germline CDR1 and CDR2: SNHLY and FYNNEI. CDR3 size: 17 residues. V was clipped by 5 bases and J by 3 bases; unmatched bases: 7. The CDR3 nucleotides read TGTGCCAGCAGTTTCTCAGGACTAGCGGGGGTCTACAATGAGCAGTTCTTC. This encodes CASSFSGLAGVYNEQFF.

The rearrangement uses TRBV2 and TRBJ1-2; D call uncertain. The germline gives CDR1 SNHLY, CDR2 FYNNEI. Trimming left V 10 bases short and J 8 bases short, with 14 bases between. The CDR3 totals 11 residues. CDR3 DNA: TGTGCCACCGATGATCTCGGGGGCTACACCTTC. This codes for CATDDLGGYTF.

V usage is TRBV2 and J usage is TRBJ1-6; D might be TRBD1 (5 bases). The CDR3 has 15 residues. V shed 4 bases and J shed 2 bases, with 9 bases lying between them. CDR1 and CDR2 (germline): SNHLY, FYNNEI. CDR3 coding DNA: TGTGCCAGCAGTGTAGGGGTCCCCTATAATTCACCCCTCCACTTT. Protein sequence: CASSVGVPYNSPLHF.